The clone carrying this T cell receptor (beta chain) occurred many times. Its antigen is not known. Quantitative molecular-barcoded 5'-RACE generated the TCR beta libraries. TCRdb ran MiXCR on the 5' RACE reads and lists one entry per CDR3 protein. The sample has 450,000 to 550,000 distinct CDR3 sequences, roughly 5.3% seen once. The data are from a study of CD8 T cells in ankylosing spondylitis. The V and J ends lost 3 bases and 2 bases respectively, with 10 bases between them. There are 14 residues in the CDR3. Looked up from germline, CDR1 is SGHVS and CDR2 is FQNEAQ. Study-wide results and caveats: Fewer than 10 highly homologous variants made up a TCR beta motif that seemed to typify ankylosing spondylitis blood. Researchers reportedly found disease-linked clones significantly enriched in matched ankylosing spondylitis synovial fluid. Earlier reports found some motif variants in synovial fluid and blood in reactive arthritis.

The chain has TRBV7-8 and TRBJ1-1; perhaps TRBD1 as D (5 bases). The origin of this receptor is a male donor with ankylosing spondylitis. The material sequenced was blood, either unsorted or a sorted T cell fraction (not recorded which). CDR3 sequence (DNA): TGTGCCAGCAGCTTTACCGACAGTAACACTGAAGCTTTCTTT. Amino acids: CASSFTDSNTEAFF.